This T cell receptor (beta chain) was identified in a study of T cells in narcolepsy. At the level of the study: Healthy controls were enrolled alongside patients with narcolepsy type 1 or type 2. Broader study findings: Autoreactive clonotypes reportedly recurred in blood of same and different patients, not controls. Comparing one patient's CSF and blood CD4+ clonotypes highlighted HCRT- and TRIB2-specific autoreactive clonotypes.

As concerns this clone: Its antigen is undetermined.

This CDR3 is built from 12 residues. Germline lookup yields CDR1 SGHTA and CDR2 FQGNSA. The V end was cut by 4 bases, the J end by 9 bases, with 13 bases between. Method: immunoSEQ multiplex PCR; TCRdb's copy keeps in-frame clones and lacks some. The data show 10,000 to 12,000 clones, just over 70% seen once. This sequence joins TRBV7-2 and TRBJ2-7; no firm D call. This TCR was sampled from a human donor with narcolepsy. The sequencing sample was made of CD45RA- memory CD8+ T cells from PBMCs. CDR3 loop: CASSSPSYGQYF. DNA of the CDR3: TGTGCCAGCAGCTCGCCGTCCTATGGGCAGTACTTC.